A single sample is the source of the 24 T cell receptor beta chains below, sequenced in a study of OX40 agonist ivuxolimab in advanced cancers. Repertoires were generated with immunoSEQ multiplex PCR, while TCRdb's copy carries only in-frame clones and drops some. The data show about 57,000 clones, 83% seen once. The sample consisted of CD4+ or CD8+ T cells sorted from blood, taken in a trial of the OX40 agonist ivuxolimab. The source is an adult with an advanced solid tumor such as melanoma, head and neck, liver or kidney cancer.

Details on this clone: The same CDR3 is also encoded by other DNA sequences in this sample. This rearrangement joins TRBV29-1 to TRBJ2-1, with a tentative D call TRBD2 (5 bases). Trimming took 2 bases from V and 4 from J, leaving 6 bases between them. Germline CDR1 is SQVTM and CDR2 is ANQGSEA. The CDR3 length is 12 residues. The CDR3 spells CSVERGYNEQFF. Here the CDR3 DNA reads TGCAGCGTTGAACGAGGGTACAATGAGCAGTTCTTC.

This rearrangement joins TRBV27 to TRBJ2-7; a weak D match, TRBD2 (6 bases). The CDR3 has 14 residues. Trimming stripped 7 bases from V and 2 bases from J, with 15 bases between. Germline V CDR1 and CDR2: MNHEY, SMNVEV (reference sequence). The CDR3 sequence: CASKQLSGAYEQYF. The CDR3 DNA follows: TGTGCCAGCAAGCAATTGTCGGGAGCCTACGAGCAGTACTTC.

V is TRBV7-6 and J is TRBJ1-6; weak D call: TRBD1 (6 bases). The germline V gene encodes CDR1 SGHVS and CDR2 FNYEAQ. With 5 bases removed from V and 9 bases from J, the gap between germline ends came to 14 bases. This CDR3 comprises 14 residues. Here the CDR3 DNA reads TGTGCCAGCAGCGCCACCTTAGGGGGTTCACCCCTCCACTTT. This translates into CASSATLGGSPLHF.

The gene calls are TRBV6-5 and TRBJ1-2; 8 bases map to TRBD1. The CDR3 extends over 15 amino acids. CDR1 MNHEY and CDR2 SVGAGI come from the germline V gene. V lost 7 bases to trimming and J lost 1 base; unmatched junction nucleotides: 8. The CDR3 spells CASTTTGGSNYGYTF. DNA of the CDR3: TGTGCCAGCACAACCACAGGGGGTAGTAACTATGGCTACACCTTC.

The chain recombines TRBV6-1 with TRBJ1-5; the D is unclear. V was pared by 7 bases and J by 6 bases, with 10 bases between. Per germline, CDR1 MNHNS and CDR2 SASEGT. This CDR3 has 12 residues. The CDR3 is CASTRGAQPQHF. In nucleotides, the CDR3 is TGTGCCAGCACGCGGGGTGCTCAGCCCCAGCATTTT.

This clone was detected once. The J gene is TRBJ2-3, the V gene TRBV27; a possible D gene is TRBD2 (5 bases). The germline CDR1 and CDR2 sequences are MNHEY and SMNVEV (reference sequence). The germline V and J ends were trimmed by 5 bases and 1 base, with 7 bases remaining between them. The CDR3 sequence is 13 residues long. CDR3 coding DNA: TGTGCCAGCAGTGCGCGGGGCACAGATACGCAGTATTTT. It codes for CASSARGTDTQYF.

The chain joins TRBV6-5 to TRBJ1-1; TRBD1 is a possible D gene (6 bases). The germline V gene encodes CDR1 MNHEY and CDR2 SVGAGI. With 6 bases removed from V and 1 base from J, the gap between germline ends came to 9 bases. There are 13 residues in the CDR3. The CDR3 nucleotides are TGTGCCAGCAGCGGACAGAAGAACACTGAAGCTTTCTTT. The encoded protein is CASSGQKNTEAFF.

The gene calls are TRBV11-2 and TRBJ2-7, with 9 bases lining up with TRBD1. The germline CDR1 and CDR2 sequences are SGHAT and FQNNGV. The CDR3 contains 15 residues. Losses at the gene ends were 5 bases for V and 7 bases for J; bases not matched to a gene: 12. The CDR3 sequence is CASSPRDRESREQYF. CDR3 DNA sequence: TGTGCCAGCAGCCCAAGGGACAGGGAGAGTCGGGAGCAGTACTTC.

V gene TRBV5-1 combines with J gene TRBJ2-3, with 7 nucleotides matching TRBD1. This CDR3 contains 14 residues. Losses at the gene ends were 7 bases for V and 5 bases for J; bases not matched to a gene: 10. The V gene's germline CDR1 is SGHRS and CDR2 YFSETQ. Written as DNA, the CDR3 is TGCGCCAGCGGTAAGGGGGCTTCGAGAGATACGCAGTATTTT. Encoded protein: CASGKGASRDTQYF.

With respect to this clone: A junction boundary mismatches the germline segment, possibly from a read error. This rearrangement joins TRBV6-6 to TRBJ2-7; D is ambiguous. This CDR3 spans 13 amino acids. Germline V gene sequence: CDR1 MNHNY, CDR2 SVGAGI (reference sequence). Here the CDR3 DNA reads TGTGCCAGCATTTACGAGTTTTCTGGGGAGCAGTACTTC. Protein sequence: CASIYEFSGEQYF.

J is TRBJ2-5 and V is TRBV5-1, with D perhaps TRBD2 (5 bases). The CDR3 totals 13 residues. The germline V gene encodes CDR1 SGHRS and CDR2 YFSETQ. The V end was cut by 4 bases, the J end by 4 bases, with 11 bases between. The CDR3 region has the DNA TGCGCCAGCAGCCGAGGACTCCCAGAGACCCAGTACTTC. The encoded protein is CASSRGLPETQYF.

The genes are TRBV7-2 and TRBJ2-3; 10 nucleotides match TRBD2. The CDR3 runs 16 residues. Germline CDR1 and CDR2: SGHTA and FQGNSA. The trim removed 2 bases at V and 4 bases at J, leaving 6 bases unmatched. CDR3 amino acids: CASSLSSGRASDTQYF. The CDR3 DNA sequence: TGTGCCAGCAGCTTATCGAGCGGGAGGGCCTCAGATACGCAGTATTTT.

The chain couples TRBV27 to TRBJ1-4, with D unclear. Per germline, CDR1 MNHEY and CDR2 SMNVEV (reference sequence). The V end was cut by 6 bases, the J end by 7 bases, with 21 bases between. This CDR3 region has 16 residues. CDR3 sequence: CASSSRRESRGEKLFF. CDR3 nucleotide sequence: TGTGCCAGCAGCTCCCGGCGAGAGAGTAGAGGTGAAAAACTGTTTTTT.

J is TRBJ1-3 and V is TRBV18; 7 positions agree with TRBD1. CDR3 size: 16 residues. Per germline, CDR1 KGHSH and CDR2 LQKENI. Unmatched junction bases numbered 7, after V lost 1 base and J lost 4 bases. CDR3 protein: CASSPLTGRIGNTIYF. In nucleotides, the CDR3 is TGTGCCAGCTCACCACTGACAGGGAGGATCGGAAACACCATATATTTT.

This chain uses TRBV27 with TRBJ2-5, with 15 positions matching TRBD2. CDR1 and CDR2 from the germline V gene are MNHEY and SMNVEV (reference sequence). The CDR3 loop spans 19 amino acids. With 6 bases clipped from V and 5 bases from J, the junction kept 16 bases outside the gene matches. The DNA of the CDR3 is TGTGCCAGCAGGGGGCTCGGACTAGCGGGAGGGCCGGTAGGTGAGACCCAGTACTTC. It encodes CASRGLGLAGGPVGETQYF.

The chain links TRBV7-3 to TRBJ2-7; TRBD2 matches at 13 bases. This CDR3 is 19 amino acids long. Germline assignment: CDR1 SGHTA and CDR2 FQGTGA. V shed 1 base, J shed 1 base, and the junction held 10 bases outside the gene matches. This CDR3 is CASSLRGGTSGIGSYEQYF. As DNA, the CDR3 is TGTGCCAGCAGCTTAAGAGGGGGGACTAGCGGGATTGGGTCCTACGAGCAGTACTTC.

The chain links TRBV7-3 to TRBJ2-2; D unresolved. Germline V CDR1 and CDR2: SGHTA, FQGTGA. The CDR3 contains 13 residues. Trimming removed 6 bases at V and 6 bases at J, with 11 bases between. The CDR3 bases are TGTGCCAGCAGTTTAGGGATGGCCGGGGAGCTGTTTTTT. Protein: CASSLGMAGELFF.

This chain connects TRBV30 to TRBJ1-3, with D maybe TRBD1 (5 bases). V was trimmed by 8 bases and J by 3 bases, leaving 14 bases between them. CDR1 GTSNPN and CDR2 SVGIG come from the germline V gene (reference sequence). This CDR3 contains 13 residues. Written as DNA, the CDR3 is TGTGCCAGAAGAGGGGAGAATGGAAACACCATATATTTT. Protein sequence: CARRGENGNTIYF. Drawing the rest from reference TRBV30 and TRBJ1-3, the complete variable domain is SQTIHQWPATLVQPVGSPLSLECTVEGTSNPNLYWYRQAAGRGLQLLFYSVGIGQISSEVPQNLSASRPQDRQFILSSKKLLLSDSGFYLCARRGENGNTIYFGEGSWLTVV.

The rearrangement uses TRBV28 and TRBJ1-5; D gene ambiguous. The V end lost 6 bases, the J end lost 1 base, and 7 bases lay between the germline ends. CDR1 is MDHEN, CDR2 SYDVKM, per germline. There are 13 residues in the CDR3. The CDR3 DNA follows: TGTGCCAGCAGGTGGGTAAGCAATCAGCCCCAGCATTTT. Translated: CASRWVSNQPQHF.

The count of this clone is one. CDR3 in DNA: TGTGCCAGCAGCCCAACGGCGGGAGGTATGAACATTCAGTACTTC. Protein: CASSPTAGGMNIQYF. The chain joins TRBV2 to TRBJ2-4, with TRBD2 identical over 8 bases. The trim removed 6 bases at V and 7 bases at J, leaving 11 bases unmatched. There are 15 residues in the CDR3. Germline CDR1 and CDR2: SNHLY and FYNNEI.

The V and J genes are TRBV6-6 and TRBJ2-7; the D gene is possibly TRBD2 (6 bases). The V end was cut by 2 bases, the J end by 8 bases, with 10 bases between. Germline CDR1 and CDR2: MNHNY and SVGAGI (reference sequence). The CDR3 sequence is 12 residues long. The CDR3, as DNA: TGTGCCAGCAGTTACCGGGGGTTAAAGCAGTACTTC. Translated: CASSYRGLKQYF.

This clone showed up just a few times. The rearrangement joins TRBV19 to TRBJ1-2, with TRBD1 matching over 8 bases. The germline V gene encodes CDR1 LNHDA and CDR2 SQIVND (reference sequence). J lost 7 bases, V lost 6 bases, and 7 bases had no gene match. The CDR3 contains 13 residues. In DNA form, the CDR3 reads TGTGCCAGTAGGGCGACAGGGGACCGTGGCTACACCTTC. Residues: CASRATGDRGYTF.

J is TRBJ2-7 and V is TRBV2; TRBD1 matches at 7 bases. The germline V gene encodes CDR1 SNHLY and CDR2 FYNNEI. The ends lost 7 bases at V and 12 bases at J; junction bases unmatched: 12. The CDR3 extends over 12 amino acids. CDR3 bases: TGTGCCAGCAATTTAAAGACAGGGCGAACGTACTTC. Its translation is CASNLKTGRTYF. The full variable domain, with the rest looked up from reference TRBV2 and TRBJ2-7, is EPEVTQTPSHQVTQMGQEVILRCVPISNHLYFYWYRQILGQKVEFLVSFYNNEISEKSEIFDDQFSVERPDGSNFTLKIRSTKLEDSAMYFCASNLKTGRTYFGPGTRLTVT.

The chain joins TRBV5-1 to TRBJ1-2; 7 bases line up with TRBD1. Germline V gene sequence: CDR1 SGHRS, CDR2 YFSETQ. The CDR3 length is 13 residues. J gave up 4 bases and V 4 bases, and 4 bases lay outside the gene matches. The CDR3 sequence: CASSPGTVYGYTF. The CDR3, as DNA: TGCGCCAGCAGCCCCGGGACAGTCTATGGCTACACCTTC.